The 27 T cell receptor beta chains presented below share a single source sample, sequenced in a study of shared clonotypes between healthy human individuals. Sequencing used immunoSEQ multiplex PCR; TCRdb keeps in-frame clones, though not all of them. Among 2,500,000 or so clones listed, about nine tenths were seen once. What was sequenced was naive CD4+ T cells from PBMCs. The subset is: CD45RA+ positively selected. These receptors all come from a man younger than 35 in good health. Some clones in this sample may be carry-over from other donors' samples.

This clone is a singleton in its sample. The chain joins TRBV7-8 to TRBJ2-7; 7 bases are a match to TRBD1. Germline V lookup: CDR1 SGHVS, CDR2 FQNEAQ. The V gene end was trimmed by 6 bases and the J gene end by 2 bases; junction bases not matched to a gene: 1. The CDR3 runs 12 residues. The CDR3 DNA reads TGTGCCAGCAGTCAGGGGGCCTACGAGCAGTACTTC. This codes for CASSQGAYEQYF.

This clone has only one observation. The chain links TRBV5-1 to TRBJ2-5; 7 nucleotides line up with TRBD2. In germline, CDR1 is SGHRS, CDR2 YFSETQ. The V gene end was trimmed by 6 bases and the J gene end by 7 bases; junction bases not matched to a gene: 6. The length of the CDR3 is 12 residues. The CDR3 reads CASNAPGGTQYF. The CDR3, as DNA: TGCGCCAGCAACGCCCCGGGGGGGACCCAGTACTTC.

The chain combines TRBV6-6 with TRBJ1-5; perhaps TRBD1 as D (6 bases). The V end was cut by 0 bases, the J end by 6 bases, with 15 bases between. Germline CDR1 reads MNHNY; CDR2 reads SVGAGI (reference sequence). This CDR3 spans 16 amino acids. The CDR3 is CASSYSMGGGGQPQHF. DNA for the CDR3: TGTGCCAGCAGTTACTCGATGGGGGGCGGGGGTCAGCCCCAGCATTTT.

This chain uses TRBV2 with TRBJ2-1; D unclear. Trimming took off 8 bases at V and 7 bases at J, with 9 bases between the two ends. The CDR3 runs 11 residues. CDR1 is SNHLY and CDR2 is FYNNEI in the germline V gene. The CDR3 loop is CASVVGNEQFF. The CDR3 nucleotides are TGTGCCAGCGTGGTCGGTAATGAGCAGTTCTTC.

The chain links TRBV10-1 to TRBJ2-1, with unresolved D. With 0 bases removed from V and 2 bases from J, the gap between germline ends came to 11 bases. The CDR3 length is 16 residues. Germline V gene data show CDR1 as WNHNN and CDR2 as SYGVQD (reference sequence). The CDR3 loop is CASSESSGNAYNEQFF. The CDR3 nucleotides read TGCGCCAGCAGTGAGTCGAGTGGGAACGCCTACAATGAGCAGTTCTTC.

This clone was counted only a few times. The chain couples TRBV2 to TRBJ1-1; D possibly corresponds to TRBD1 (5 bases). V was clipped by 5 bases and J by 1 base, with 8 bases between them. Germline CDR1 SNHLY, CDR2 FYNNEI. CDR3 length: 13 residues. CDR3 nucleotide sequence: TGTGCCAGCAGTTCTCAGGGGAACACTGAAGCTTTCTTT. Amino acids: CASSSQGNTEAFF.

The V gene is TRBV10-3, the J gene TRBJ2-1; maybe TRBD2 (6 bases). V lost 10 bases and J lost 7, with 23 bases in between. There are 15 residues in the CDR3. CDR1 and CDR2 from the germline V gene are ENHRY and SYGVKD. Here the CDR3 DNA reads TGTGCCACTAGTACGATTAGCGGATCGAGGAATGAGCAGTTCTTC. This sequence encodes CATSTISGSRNEQFF.

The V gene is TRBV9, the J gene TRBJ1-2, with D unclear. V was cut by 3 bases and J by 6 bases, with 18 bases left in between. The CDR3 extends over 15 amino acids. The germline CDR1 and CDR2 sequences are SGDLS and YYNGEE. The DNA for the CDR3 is TGTGCCAGCAGCGCTTCCGGTGCCCCGGGCGATGGCTACACCTTC. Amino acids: CASSASGAPGDGYTF.

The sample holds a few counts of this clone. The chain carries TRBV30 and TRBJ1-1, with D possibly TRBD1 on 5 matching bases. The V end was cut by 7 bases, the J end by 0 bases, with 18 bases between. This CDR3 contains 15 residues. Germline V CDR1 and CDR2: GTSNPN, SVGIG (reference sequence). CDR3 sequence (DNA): TGTGCCTCCCGTTCGGGGCCCATCATGAACACTGAAGCTTTCTTT. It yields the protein CASRSGPIMNTEAFF.

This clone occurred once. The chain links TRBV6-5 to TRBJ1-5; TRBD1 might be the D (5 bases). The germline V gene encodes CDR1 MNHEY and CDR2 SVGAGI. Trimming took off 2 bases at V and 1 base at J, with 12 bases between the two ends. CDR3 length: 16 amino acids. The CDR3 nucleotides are TGTGCCAGCAGTTACGGGGGGAGAGGGAGCAATCAGCCCCAGCATTTT. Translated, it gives CASSYGGRGSNQPQHF.

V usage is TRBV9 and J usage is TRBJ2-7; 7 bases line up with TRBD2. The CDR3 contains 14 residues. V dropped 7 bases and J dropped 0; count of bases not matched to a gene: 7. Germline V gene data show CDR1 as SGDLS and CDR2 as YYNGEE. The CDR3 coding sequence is TGTGCCAGCGCGGGGGACCCCTTCTCCTACGAGCAGTACTTC. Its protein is CASAGDPFSYEQYF.

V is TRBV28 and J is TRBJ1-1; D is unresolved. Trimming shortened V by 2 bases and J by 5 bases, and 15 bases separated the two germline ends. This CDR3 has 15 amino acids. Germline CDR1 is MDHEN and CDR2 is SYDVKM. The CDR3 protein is CASSLGRSLGTEAFF. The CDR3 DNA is TGTGCCAGCAGTTTAGGACGGTCGTTGGGGACTGAAGCTTTCTTT.

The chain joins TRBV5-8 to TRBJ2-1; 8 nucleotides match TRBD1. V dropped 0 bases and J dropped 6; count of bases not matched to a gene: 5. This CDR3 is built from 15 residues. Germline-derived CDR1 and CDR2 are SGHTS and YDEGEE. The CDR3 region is CASSLGTGSFNEQFF. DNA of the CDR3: TGTGCCAGCAGCTTGGGGACAGGGAGCTTCAATGAGCAGTTCTTC.

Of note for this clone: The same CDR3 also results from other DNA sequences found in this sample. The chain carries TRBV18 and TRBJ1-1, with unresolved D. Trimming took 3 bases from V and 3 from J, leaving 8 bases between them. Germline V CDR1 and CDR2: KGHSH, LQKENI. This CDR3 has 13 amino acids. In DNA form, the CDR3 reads TGTGCCAGCTCACCTAATAGGGACACTGAAGCTTTCTTT. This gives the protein CASSPNRDTEAFF.

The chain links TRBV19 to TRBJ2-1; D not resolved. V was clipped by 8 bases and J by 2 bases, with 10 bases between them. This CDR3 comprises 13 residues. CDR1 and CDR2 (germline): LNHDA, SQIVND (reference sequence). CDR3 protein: CASSPSTYNEQFF. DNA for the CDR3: TGTGCCAGTTCTCCATCAACCTACAATGAGCAGTTCTTC.

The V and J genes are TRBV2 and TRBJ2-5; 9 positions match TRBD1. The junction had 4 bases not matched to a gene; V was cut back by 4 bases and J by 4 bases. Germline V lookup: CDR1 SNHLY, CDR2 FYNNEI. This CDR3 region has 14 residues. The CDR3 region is CASSVGTGRETQYF. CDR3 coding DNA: TGTGCCAGCAGTGTTGGGACAGGGAGAGAGACCCAGTACTTC.

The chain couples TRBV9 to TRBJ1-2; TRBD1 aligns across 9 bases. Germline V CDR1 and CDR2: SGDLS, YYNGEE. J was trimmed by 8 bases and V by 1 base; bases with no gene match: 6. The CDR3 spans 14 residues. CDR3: CASSVQGQGVGYTF. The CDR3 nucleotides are TGTGCCAGCAGCGTACAGGGACAGGGAGTGGGCTACACCTTC.

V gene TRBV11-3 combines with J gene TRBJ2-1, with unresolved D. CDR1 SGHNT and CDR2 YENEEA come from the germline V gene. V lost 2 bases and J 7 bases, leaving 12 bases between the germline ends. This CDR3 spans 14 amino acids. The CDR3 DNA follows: TGTGCCAGCAGCTTAAGTACGGGTCGGAATGAGCAGTTCTTC. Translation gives CASSLSTGRNEQFF.

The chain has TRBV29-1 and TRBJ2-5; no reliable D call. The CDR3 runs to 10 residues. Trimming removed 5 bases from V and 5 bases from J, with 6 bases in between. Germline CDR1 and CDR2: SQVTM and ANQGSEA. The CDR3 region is CSVTDETQYF. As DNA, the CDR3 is TGCAGCGTTACAGACGAGACCCAGTACTTC.

The CDR3 DNA reads as TGTGCCAGCTCGCCTCGGGCGAGCACCGGGGAGCTGTTTTTT. This codes for CASSPRASTGELFF. The chain employs TRBV18 and TRBJ2-2; the D is unclear. The CDR3 has 14 residues. V shed 6 bases and J shed 4 bases, with 12 bases lying between them. Looked up from germline, CDR1 is KGHSH and CDR2 is LQKENI.

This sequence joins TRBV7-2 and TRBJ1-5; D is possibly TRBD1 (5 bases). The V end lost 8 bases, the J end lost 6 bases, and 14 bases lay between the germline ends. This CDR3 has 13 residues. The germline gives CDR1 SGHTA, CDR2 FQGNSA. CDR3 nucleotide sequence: TGTGCCAGCGACGGGGGAGGTGGTCAGCCCCAGCATTTT. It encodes CASDGGGGQPQHF.

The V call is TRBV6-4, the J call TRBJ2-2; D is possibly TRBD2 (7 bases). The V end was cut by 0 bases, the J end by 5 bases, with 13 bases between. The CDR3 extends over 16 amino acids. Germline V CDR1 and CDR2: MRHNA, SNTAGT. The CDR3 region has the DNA TGTGCCAGCAGTGACTCCCGGGGGGCTATTACCGGGGAGCTGTTTTTT. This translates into CASSDSRGAITGELFF.

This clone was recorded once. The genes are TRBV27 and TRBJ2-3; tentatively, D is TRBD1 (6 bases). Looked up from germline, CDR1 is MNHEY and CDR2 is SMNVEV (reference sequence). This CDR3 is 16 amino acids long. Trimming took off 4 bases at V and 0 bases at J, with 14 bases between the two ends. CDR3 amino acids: CASSSGTTRSTDTQYF. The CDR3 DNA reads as TGTGCCAGCAGTTCCGGGACAACCCGAAGCACAGATACGCAGTATTTT.

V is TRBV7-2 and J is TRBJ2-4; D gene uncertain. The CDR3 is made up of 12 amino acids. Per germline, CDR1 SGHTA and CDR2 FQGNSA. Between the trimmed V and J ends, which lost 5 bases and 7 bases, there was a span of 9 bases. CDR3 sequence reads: CASSPTVNIQYF. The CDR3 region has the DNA TGTGCCAGCAGCCCTACCGTGAACATTCAGTACTTC.

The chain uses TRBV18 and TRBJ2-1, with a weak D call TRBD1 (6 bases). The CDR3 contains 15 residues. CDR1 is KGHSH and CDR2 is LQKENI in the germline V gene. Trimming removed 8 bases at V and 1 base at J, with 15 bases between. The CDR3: CASGGTGGSYNEQFF. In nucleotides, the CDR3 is TGTGCCAGCGGGGGCACGGGCGGATCCTACAATGAGCAGTTCTTC.

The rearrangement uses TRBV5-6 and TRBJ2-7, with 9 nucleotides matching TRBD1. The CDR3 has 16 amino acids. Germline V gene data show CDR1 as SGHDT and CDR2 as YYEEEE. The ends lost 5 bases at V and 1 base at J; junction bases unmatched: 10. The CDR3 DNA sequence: TGTGCCAGCAGTCGAGTCACAGGGGGCCGGTCCTACGAGCAGTACTTC. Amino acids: CASSRVTGGRSYEQYF.

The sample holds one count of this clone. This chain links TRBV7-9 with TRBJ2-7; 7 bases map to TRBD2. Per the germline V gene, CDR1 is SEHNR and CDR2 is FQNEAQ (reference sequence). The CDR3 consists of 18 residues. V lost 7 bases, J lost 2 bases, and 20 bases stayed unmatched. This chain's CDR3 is CASTELLGGTSGAYEQYF. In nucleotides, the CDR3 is TGTGCCAGCACCGAACTGTTGGGAGGGACTTCCGGGGCCTACGAGCAGTACTTC.